This is a list of T cell receptor beta chains from one sample in a study of CD8 T cells in ankylosing spondylitis. One entry per CDR3 protein results from TCRdb running MiXCR on the 5' RACE reads. This table holds more than 100,000 distinct CDR3 sequences, roughly a sixth found once. The source material was blood, either unsorted or a sorted T cell fraction (not recorded which). These receptors all stem from a male donor with ankylosing spondylitis. Both conserved end residues are part of each CDR3. Fields, in order: J gene, V gene, clone size, CDR3 protein. Expanded clones are given a class, and other clones once, few, many or no size at all.

TRBJ1-5 | TRBV12-3/TRBV12-4 | NA | CASSPGQGAEEGQPQHF
TRBJ1-1 | TRBV27 | NA | CASSHRGLRTEAFF
TRBJ2-6 | TRBV29-1 | many | CSVDGGSSGANVLTF
TRBJ2-7 | TRBV15 | NA | CATRPKQNYEQYF
TRBJ2-1 | TRBV7-8 | few | CASSLLLAGVDEQFF
TRBJ2-2 | TRBV28 | once | CASSLWGAPTGELFF
TRBJ2-1 | TRBV5-6 | NA | CASSLGIGTSKYNEQFF
TRBJ2-7 | TRBV27 | NA | CASSFGAHLEQYF
TRBJ2-7 | TRBV5-5 | NA | CASSLDGTSSYEQYF
TRBJ2-1 | TRBV10-3 | NA | CAISESGTGVAYNEQFF
TRBJ2-2 | TRBV5-5 | NA | CASSSSAGELFF
TRBJ1-1 | TRBV9 | few | CASRAWDLTEAFF
TRBJ2-1 | TRBV10-2 | few | CASRQTGDEQFF
TRBJ2-7 | TRBV20-1 | NA | CSAPPRDFYEQYF
TRBJ2-7 | TRBV5-5 | few | CASSPGFGDYEQYF
TRBJ2-1 | TRBV27 | NA | CASIAGESYNEQFF
TRBJ2-1 | TRBV6-4 | few | CASAPRDYDNEQFF
TRBJ2-1 | TRBV29-1 | few | CSVPGQFYEQFF
TRBJ2-1 | TRBV27 | NA | CASSLSSLFNEQFF
TRBJ1-2 | TRBV6-1 | few | CASSARWGGPTMGYTF
TRBJ1-2 | TRBV9 | few | CASSASVLSNYGYTF
TRBJ2-7 | TRBV12-3/TRBV12-4 | few | CASSPLGLEQYF
TRBJ1-1 | TRBV12-3/TRBV12-4 | many | CASSLGPGGNTEAFF
TRBJ2-2 | TRBV5-1 | few | CASSLAYPNTGELFF
TRBJ1-4 | TRBV7-9 | NA | CATREGTSSNEKLFF
TRBJ2-1 | TRBV7-9 | few | CASSLDGRALQEQFF
TRBJ2-1 | TRBV5-1 | NA | CASSFGREDEQFF
TRBJ2-5 | TRBV28 | NA | CASSRLIVSQETQYF
TRBJ2-7 | TRBV7-9 | few | CASSLEPYEQYF
TRBJ2-7 | TRBV27 | few | CASSSTHSSYEQYF
TRBJ2-3 | TRBV28 | NA | CASGGMVADTQYF
TRBJ2-1 | TRBV2 | many | CASIGGRLPNEQFF
TRBJ1-2 | TRBV5-6 | few | CASSFGRDYTF
TRBJ1-2 | TRBV7-6 | many | CASSLARGQGSGYTF
TRBJ2-2 | TRBV3-1 | few | CASSQTSGGNTGELFF
TRBJ2-1 | TRBV11-1 | few | CASSRLERELNNEQFF
TRBJ2-7 | TRBV4-3 | NA | CASSQDLAGLGEQYF
TRBJ2-7 | TRBV7-9 | few | CASSPSTGPSEQYF
TRBJ2-3 | TRBV6-4 | once | CASSDSGATQYF
TRBJ2-5 | TRBV7-6 | few | CATTPGAGQETQYF
TRBJ2-6 | TRBV2 | once | CASGIPHRSGANVLTF
TRBJ2-2 | TRBV2 | few | CATLGRTGELFF
TRBJ2-5 | TRBV24-1 | NA | CATSEGAGGPLETQYF
TRBJ1-1 | TRBV7-6 | few | CASSEGGVAEAFF
TRBJ1-2 | TRBV27 | few | CASSTWTENYGYTF
TRBJ2-2 | TRBV10-3 | many | CAIRNALAANTGELFF
TRBJ1-2 | TRBV20-1 | NA | CSAPPGGYTF
TRBJ2-3 | TRBV6-2/TRBV6-3 | NA | CASSYMVGTDTQYF
TRBJ1-1 | TRBV4-3 | NA | CASSQDTSLGTEAFF
TRBJ1-3 | TRBV20-1 | few | CSASQWTGNTIYF
TRBJ2-4 | TRBV15 | NA | CATLELGGMGTKNIQYF
TRBJ2-7 | TRBV25-1 | few | CASSGVGEQYF
TRBJ2-2 | TRBV7-9 | once | CASSLGTGQDPGELFF
TRBJ2-1 | TRBV7-9 | few | CASSFAGDSYNEQFF
TRBJ2-7 | TRBV29-1 | NA | CSVVGVTYEQYF
TRBJ2-5 | TRBV7-9 | few | CASSLVSGRQETQYF
TRBJ2-7 | TRBV9 | NA | CASSTPLSSGGSYEQYF
TRBJ2-7 | TRBV14 | few | CASSQVVPLQQYF
TRBJ2-6 | TRBV11-2 | few | CASSTRGSGRLSGGANVLTF